This TCR beta chain was recovered during a study of shared clonotypes between healthy human individuals. Assay used: immunoSEQ multiplex PCR; TCRdb lists only in-frame clones, some missing. The data contain fewer than 2.5 million clones, 80% to 95% of them singletons. CDR1 and CDR2 (germline): GTSNPN, SVGIG (reference sequence). V was pared by 2 bases and J by 4 bases, with 14 bases between. This CDR3 spans 14 amino acids. The sequenced sample was naive CD4+ T cells from PBMCs. Subset of the sample: CD45RA+ positively selected. The chain combines TRBV30 with TRBJ1-2, with D maybe TRBD1 (5 bases). The TCR sequence derives from a man aged 18 to 30 in good health. Some clones in this sample may be carry-over from other donors' samples. The CDR3 region is CAWSWGSSSYGYTF. The DNA for the CDR3 is TGTGCCTGGAGTTGGGGGAGTTCGAGCTATGGCTACACCTTC.